The 10 T cell receptor beta chains in this list originate from one sample, sequenced in a study of control samples from healthy donors and cancer patients. The method was immunoSEQ multiplex PCR; TCRdb's version includes in-frame clones alone and lacks a portion of them. The sample lists 120,000 or so clones, about 90% seen once, with roughly 2% in the top ten. The sample was blood. All receptors come from a man in his late teens or twenties in good health.

The chain combines TRBV27 with TRBJ1-2, with TRBD1 as a possible D gene (6 bases). The germline V and J ends were trimmed by 3 bases and 3 bases, with 14 bases remaining between them. The CDR3 contains 15 residues. Germline assignment: CDR1 MNHEY and CDR2 SMNVEV (reference sequence). For the CDR3, the DNA is TGTGCCAGCAGTTTCACCCCGTCAGGGGACTATGGCTACACCTTC. Its translation is CASSFTPSGDYGYTF.

The rearrangement links TRBV30 to TRBJ1-1; D is unclear. In germline, CDR1 is GTSNPN, CDR2 SVGIG (reference sequence). This CDR3 is built from 12 residues. The ends were cut back, 0 bases at V and 4 bases at J, with 6 bases in the middle. The CDR3 here is CAWSVRATEAFF. The DNA for the CDR3 is TGTGCCTGGAGTGTTAGGGCCACTGAAGCTTTCTTT.

This chain uses TRBV3-1 (or the pseudogene TRBV3-2) with TRBJ2-7, with D maybe TRBD1 (7 bases). The CDR3 is 13 residues long. Between the trimmed V and J ends, which lost 4 bases and 5 bases, there was a span of 12 bases. CDR1 is LGHDT and CDR2 is YNNKEL in the germline V gene (reference sequence). CDR3 loop: CASSPQGGHEQYF. The DNA for the CDR3 is TGTGCCAGCAGCCCCCAGGGGGGCCACGAGCAGTACTTC.

This chain connects TRBV24-1 to TRBJ2-2; TRBD1 aligns across 7 bases. Germline V gene data show CDR1 as KGHDR and CDR2 as SFDVKD. The junction had 7 bases not matched to a gene; V was cut back by 4 bases and J by 3 bases. The CDR3 has 16 residues. The CDR3 DNA is TGTGCCACCAGTGACCAATGGACAGGATACACCGGGGAGCTGTTTTTT. Encoded protein: CATSDQWTGYTGELFF.

The chain couples TRBV28 to TRBJ2-5; 10 nucleotides align to TRBD1. Germline loops: CDR1 MDHEN, CDR2 SYDVKM. The CDR3 is made up of 15 amino acids. Unmatched junction bases numbered 5, after V lost 2 bases and J lost 5 bases. In nucleotides, the CDR3 is TGTGCCAGCAGTTTACCGGGACAGGGGAAGGAGACCCAGTACTTC. Translated: CASSLPGQGKETQYF.

This rearrangement joins TRBV7-9 to TRBJ1-6; 7 bases are a match to TRBD1. V was pared by 5 bases and J by 7 bases, with 8 bases of the junction left unmatched. CDR1 is SEHNR and CDR2 is FQNEAQ in the germline V gene (reference sequence). The CDR3 has 15 amino acids. The CDR3 bases are TGTGCCAGCAGCCCCAGACAGGGCGACAATTCACCCCTCCACTTT. Translation: CASSPRQGDNSPLHF.

The CDR3 DNA follows: TGTGCCAGTAAGGGGGAACCAATGATGAACACTGAAGCTTTCTTT. The encoded protein is CASKGEPMMNTEAFF. This chain connects TRBV19 to TRBJ1-1, with a possible D match to TRBD1 (6 bases). Germline CDR1 LNHDA, CDR2 SQIVND (reference sequence). V was pared by 7 bases and J by 0 bases, with 15 bases between. The CDR3 runs 15 residues.

This chain joins TRBV3-1 (or the pseudogene TRBV3-2) and TRBJ1-2; D possibly corresponds to TRBD1 (6 bases). V was pared by 0 bases and J by 4 bases, with 18 bases between. CDR1 and CDR2 from the germline V gene are LGHDT and YNNKEL (reference sequence). The CDR3 length is 17 residues. The CDR3 DNA reads TGTGCCAGCAGCCAAGATGGGGGCAGGGATTCTCTCTATGGCTACACCTTC. Translated, it gives CASSQDGGRDSLYGYTF.

The chain employs TRBV5-6 and TRBJ1-2; tentatively, D is TRBD1 (5 bases). CDR1 is SGHDT and CDR2 is YYEEEE in the germline V gene. Between the trimmed V and J ends, which lost 4 bases and 2 bases, there was a span of 12 bases. The CDR3 consists of 14 residues. In DNA, the CDR3 is TGTGCCAGCAGCCCGGGGGTGGGAAACTATGGCTACACCTTC. Amino acid sequence: CASSPGVGNYGYTF.

The chain combines TRBV6-6 with TRBJ1-2; 7 nucleotides agree with TRBD1. Germline lookup yields CDR1 MNHNY and CDR2 SVGAGI (reference sequence). J was trimmed by 6 bases and V by 0 bases; bases with no gene match: 7. CDR3 length: 15 amino acids. CDR3 in amino acids: CASSYSTGILNGYTF. The CDR3 DNA is TGTGCCAGCAGTTACTCGACAGGGATCCTCAATGGCTACACCTTC.